This T cell receptor (beta chain) is from a study of blood T cell repertoires in COVID-19. Study summary: The cDNA or gDNA used as material had been derived from T cells, B-cell-depleted T cells, or PBMCs.

The assay was immunoSEQ multiplex PCR, and TCRdb's table has in-frame clones only and misses some. The sample carries about 140,000 clones, more than 65% recorded once. Sample: peripheral blood. The sequence was obtained from a woman in her sixties with acute or convalescent COVID-19.

The CDR3 bases are TGTGCCAGCAGCTTGGTAAACAGGATGAACACTGAAGCTTTCTTT. Translating it yields CASSLVNRMNTEAFF. The chain carries TRBV7-9 and TRBJ1-1, with a tentative D call TRBD1 (5 bases). This CDR3 contains 15 residues. V lost 3 bases and J lost 0, with 11 bases in between. The germline CDR1 and CDR2 sequences are SEHNR and FQNEAQ (reference sequence).